The 23 T cell receptor beta chains in this list originate from one sample, sequenced in a study of T cells in Graves' hyperthyroidism and ophthalmopathy. TCR beta CDR3 sequences were amplified from RNA transcripts. The TCR CDR3 first-round RT-PCR relied on the HTBI primer set. MiXCR, applied by TCRdb to the multiplex PCR reads, yields one record per CDR3 protein. The data contain about 720,000 distinct CDR3 sequences, 15% to 20% of them singletons. The sample comprised blood. The receptors were sampled from a woman aged 50 to 60 with Graves' hyperthyroidism that later progressed to Graves' ophthalmopathy.

This clonotype was picked up a small number of times. The chain is built from TRBV5-1 and TRBJ1-1; D not certain. V dropped 0 bases and J dropped 3 bases, with 9 bases sitting between them. Germline CDR1 and CDR2: SGHRS and YFSETQ. CDR3 length equals 14 residues. The CDR3 here is CASSLDGEYTEAFF. The CDR3, as DNA: TGCGCCAGCAGCTTGGATGGGGAGTACACTGAAGCTTTCTTT.

This clonotype was counted a few times. The V and J genes are TRBV2 and TRBJ2-1, with a weak D call TRBD1 (5 bases). Germline CDR1 SNHLY, CDR2 FYNNEI. V was shortened by 2 bases and J by 12 bases, with 20 bases between the two germline ends. This CDR3 spans 15 amino acids. In nucleotides, the CDR3 is TGTGCCAGCAGTGAAAGTGGGGCCCACCCGCAGGGGCAGTTCTTC. Translating it yields CASSESGAHPQGQFF.

At least ten counts were recorded for this clonotype. J is TRBJ1-2 and V is TRBV27, with no clear D. CDR1 MNHEY and CDR2 SMNVEV come from the germline V gene (reference sequence). Trimming took off 5 bases at V and 4 bases at J, with 11 bases between the two ends. The CDR3 has 13 residues. The CDR3 is CASSETMGYGYTF. CDR3 sequence (DNA): TGTGCCAGCAGTGAAACAATGGGCTATGGCTACACCTTC.

The gene calls are TRBV30 and TRBJ2-7; D gene unclear. In germline, CDR1 is GTSNPN, CDR2 SVGIG (reference sequence). CDR3 length equals 12 residues. Trimming stripped 1 base from V and 5 bases from J, with 9 bases between. In nucleotides, the CDR3 is TGTGCCTGGAGTGCCTCTGGCCACGAGCAGTACTTC. Translation: CAWSASGHEQYF.

This clonotype has at least ten counts. The chain uses TRBV7-9 and TRBJ1-1; 9 bases are shared with TRBD1. J gave up 0 bases and V 6 bases, and 5 bases lay outside the gene matches. This CDR3 is built from 15 residues. CDR1 is SEHNR, CDR2 FQNEAQ, per germline (reference sequence). This CDR3 is CASRPDRGVNTEAFF. DNA of the CDR3: TGTGCCAGCAGACCAGACAGGGGGGTGAACACTGAAGCTTTCTTT.

This clonotype was detected many times. The rearrangement joins TRBV12-3 or TRBV12-4 to TRBJ2-7; 7 positions match TRBD2. Unmatched junction bases numbered 8, after V lost 6 bases and J lost 3 bases. This CDR3 contains 14 residues. The CDR3 coding sequence is TGTGCCAGCAGGGGGCTGGGAGGGTACTACGAGCAGTACTTC. Amino acids: CASRGLGGYYEQYF.

This chain joins TRBV20-1 and TRBJ1-1, with a tentative D call TRBD1 (6 bases). Between the trimmed V and J ends, which lost 1 base and 6 bases, there was a span of 15 bases. CDR3 length: 14 residues. CDR1 and CDR2 (germline): DFQATT, SNEGSKA (reference sequence). The CDR3 sequence: CSARVVVGGSEAFF. CDR3 in DNA: TGCAGTGCTAGAGTGGTAGTAGGGGGTTCTGAAGCTTTCTTT.

The sample holds a few counts of this clonotype. CDR3 coding DNA: TGTGCCAGCAGTCGACTAACGCGAGGGGCAGAAAATGAAGCTTTCTTT. Amino acid sequence: CASSRLTRGAENEAFF. V and J are TRBV3-1 and TRBJ1-1; maybe TRBD1 (5 bases). The V gene's germline CDR1 is LGHDT and CDR2 YNNKEL (reference sequence). Trimming took 6 bases from V and 7 from J, leaving 24 bases between them. The CDR3 extends over 16 amino acids.

In its sample, this clonotype was seen once. V gene TRBV28 combines with J gene TRBJ2-5, with 10 bases aligning to TRBD1. Germline V CDR1 and CDR2: MDHEN, SYDVKM. V lost 5 bases to trimming and J lost 6 bases; unmatched junction nucleotides: 9. CDR3 length: 15 amino acids. In nucleotides, the CDR3 is TGTGCCAGCAGTCCTTCGGGGACAGGGGCCAAGACCCAGTACTTC. Translating gives CASSPSGTGAKTQYF. The variable domain in full, completed from reference TRBV28 and TRBJ2-5, reads DVKVTQSSRYLVKRTGEKVFLECVQDMDHENMFWYRQDPGLGLRLIYFSYDVKMKEKGDIPEGYSVSREKKERFSLILESASTNQTSMYLCASSPSGTGAKTQYFGPGTRLLVL.

This clonotype was observed many times. J is TRBJ1-1 and V is TRBV27, with 7 bases identical to TRBD1. Per the germline V gene, CDR1 is MNHEY and CDR2 is SMNVEV (reference sequence). The CDR3 has 14 amino acids. The trim removed 8 bases at V and 0 bases at J, leaving 6 bases unmatched. CDR3 region: CASLGQPMNTEAFF. The CDR3 DNA reads as TGTGCCAGCCTGGGACAGCCCATGAACACTGAAGCTTTCTTT.

This clonotype appeared many times. The rearrangement joins TRBV19 to TRBJ1-2; D not certain. The CDR3 runs 12 residues. Per germline, CDR1 LNHDA and CDR2 SQIVND (reference sequence). Trimming cost V 4 bases and J 6 bases, with 9 bases left between them. The CDR3, as DNA: TGTGCCAGTAGTAGAACCAGAAATGGCTACACCTTC. Protein product: CASSRTRNGYTF.

The sample holds many counts of this clonotype. Here the CDR3 reads CASSFIGSNQPQHF. The CDR3 DNA sequence: TGTGCCAGCAGTTTTATTGGGAGCAATCAGCCCCAGCATTTT. The V call is TRBV12-3 or TRBV12-4, the J call TRBJ1-5; D gene ambiguous. This CDR3 contains 14 residues. Trimming removed 3 bases at V and 1 base at J, with 7 bases between.

This clonotype was found a few times. The chain links TRBV20-1 to TRBJ2-3, with 7 positions matching TRBD2. There are 15 residues in the CDR3. V lost 6 bases, J lost 3 bases, and 12 bases stayed unmatched. Germline CDR1 DFQATT, CDR2 SNEGSKA (reference sequence). The CDR3 DNA sequence: TGCAGTGCCGGGGGGTGGGGTTATAGAACAGATACGCAGTATTTT. Its protein is CSAGGWGYRTDTQYF.

V gene TRBV7-9 combines with J gene TRBJ1-2; 7 nucleotides agree with TRBD1. Germline loops: CDR1 SEHNR, CDR2 FQNEAQ (reference sequence). J gave up 2 bases and V 8 bases, and 5 bases lay outside the gene matches. The CDR3 loop spans 13 amino acids. The CDR3 bases are TGTGCCAGCCACGGACAGGAGAACTATGGCTACACCTTC. Translating gives CASHGQENYGYTF.

This clonotype was observed a handful of times. The rearrangement joins TRBV7-6 to TRBJ1-3; no definite D call. Germline V gene lookup returns CDR1 SGHVS and CDR2 FNYEAQ. CDR3 length: 13 amino acids. With 2 bases removed from V and 0 bases from J, the gap between germline ends came to 2 bases. In DNA, the CDR3 is TGTGCCAGCAGCTTACGCTCTGGAAACACCATATATTTT. Protein: CASSLRSGNTIYF.

This clonotype was counted between two and nine times. The chain recombines TRBV27 with TRBJ1-5; no firm D call. Trimming removed 0 bases at V and 9 bases at J, with 9 bases between. Germline assignment: CDR1 MNHEY and CDR2 SMNVEV (reference sequence). The CDR3 length is 13 residues. CDR3 sequence (DNA): TGTGCCAGCAGTTTATCGGTACGGGTGCCCCAGCATTTT. Translation: CASSLSVRVPQHF.

This clonotype was seen many times. This sequence joins TRBV11-2 and TRBJ2-3, with D tentatively TRBD1 (6 bases). Germline V lookup: CDR1 SGHAT, CDR2 FQNNGV. The CDR3 length is 14 residues. Trimming shortened V by 3 bases and J by 3 bases, and 10 bases separated the two germline ends. As DNA, the CDR3 is TGTGCCAGCAGCTTTGAAGGGGGAACAGATACGCAGTATTTT. Its protein is CASSFEGGTDTQYF.

Here the CDR3 reads CASSLDRGASNEQFF. CDR3 nucleotides: TGTGCCAGCAGCTTGGATCGGGGCGCCTCCAATGAGCAGTTCTTC. This chain uses TRBV5-6 with TRBJ2-1; D may correspond to TRBD1 or TRBD2 (5 bases each). The germline CDR1 and CDR2 sequences are SGHDT and YYEEEE. The CDR3 extends over 15 amino acids. V lost 0 bases and J 6 bases, leaving 13 bases between the germline ends.

V usage is TRBV15 and J usage is TRBJ1-1, with D perhaps TRBD1 (5 bases). Germline V gene data show CDR1 as LNHNV and CDR2 as YYDKDF (reference sequence). V lost 0 bases and J 10 bases, leaving 15 bases between the germline ends. The CDR3 spans 14 residues. The CDR3 loop reads CATSREGDSRTAFF. The CDR3 DNA reads as TGTGCCACCAGCAGAGAGGGAGACAGCAGGACAGCTTTCTTT.

A few counts support this clonotype. The V and J genes are TRBV19 and TRBJ1-2; TRBD1 might be the D (5 bases). CDR3 length equals 17 residues. V dropped 3 bases and J dropped 2 bases, with 19 bases sitting between them. Per germline, CDR1 LNHDA and CDR2 SQIVND (reference sequence). CDR3 amino acids: CASSMGRATHLNYGYTF. In DNA form, the CDR3 reads TGTGCCAGTAGTATGGGCAGGGCGACACACCTAAACTATGGCTACACCTTC.

This clonotype was picked up a small number of times. The V call is TRBV29-1, the J call TRBJ2-7; D is perhaps TRBD2 (5 bases). This CDR3 has 11 amino acids. The ends were cut back, 7 bases at V and 3 bases at J, with 10 bases in the middle. Germline V CDR1 and CDR2: SQVTM, ANQGSEA. The CDR3 protein is CSAGVSYEQYF. CDR3 sequence (DNA): TGCAGCGCCGGGGTCAGCTACGAGCAGTACTTC.

This clonotype showed up just a few times. The CDR3 region is CASSSTGTVNTGELFF. DNA for the CDR3: TGTGCCAGCAGCTCGACCGGGACGGTGAACACCGGGGAGCTGTTTTTT. The chain combines TRBV13 with TRBJ2-2; perhaps D is TRBD1 or TRBD2 (5 bases each). V lost 4 bases, J lost 1 base, and 13 bases lay in between. The CDR3 runs to 16 residues. Germline assignment: CDR1 PRHDT and CDR2 FYEKMQ (reference sequence). The entire variable domain, with the rest obtained from reference TRBV13 and TRBJ2-2, is as follows: AAGVIQSPRHLIKEKRETATLKCYPIPRHDTVYWYQQGPGQDPQFLISFYEKMQSDKGSIPDRFSAQQFSDYHSELNMSSLELGDSALYFCASSSTGTVNTGELFFGEGSRLTVL.

This clonotype was counted many times. This sequence joins TRBV9 and TRBJ2-5; a possible D gene is TRBD2 (6 bases). Trimming took off 4 bases at V and 9 bases at J, with 13 bases between the two ends. The germline V gene encodes CDR1 SGDLS and CDR2 YYNGEE. The CDR3 has 12 residues. The CDR3 region has the DNA TGTGCCAGCAGCCCTGAGGGAGGAGCCCAGTACTTC. It yields the protein CASSPEGGAQYF.